The 8 T cell receptor beta chains given below trace back to one sample, sequenced in a study of cytomegalovirus exposure and HLA in healthy donors. Primers included in the PCR were 60 Vbeta and 13 Jbeta primers. Only in-frame clones appear in the TCRdb table, and some are missing; sequencing was by immunoSEQ multiplex PCR. There are approximately 110,000 clones in the sample; 74% occur only once, and 2.6% lies in the top ten. What was sequenced was PBMCs. The receptor source for this set is a man between 45 and 60 years old in good health and CMV-seropositive.

The rearrangement joins TRBV2 to TRBJ2-7; 7 nucleotides line up with TRBD2. The germline gives CDR1 SNHLY, CDR2 FYNNEI. The CDR3 is 17 residues long. V was pared by 4 bases and J by 0 bases, with 12 bases of the junction left unmatched. CDR3 amino acids: CASSGGGFWLSSYEQYF. CDR3 sequence (DNA): TGTGCCAGCAGTGGGGGAGGGTTTTGGCTTAGCTCCTACGAGCAGTACTTC.

V gene TRBV6-1 combines with J gene TRBJ2-7, with 8 positions matching TRBD2. Germline values: CDR1 MNHNS, CDR2 SASEGT. The CDR3 spans 15 residues. With 5 bases clipped from V and 0 bases from J, the junction kept 6 bases outside the gene matches. CDR3 DNA: TGTGCCAGCAGTCTGACTAGCGCTAACTCCTACGAGCAGTACTTC. Translated: CASSLTSANSYEQYF.

Comments on this clone: The same CDR3 can be traced to other DNA sequences in this sample. V and J are TRBV5-1 and TRBJ1-5, with a possible D match to TRBD1 (5 bases). With 0 bases removed from V and 7 bases from J, the gap between germline ends came to 11 bases. The germline V gene encodes CDR1 SGHRS and CDR2 YFSETQ. The CDR3 sequence is 14 residues long. The CDR3 bases are TGCGCCAGCAGCTTGGGGGGGGGTAACCAGCCCCAGCATTTT. It codes for CASSLGGGNQPQHF.

V and J are TRBV11-2 and TRBJ2-7; 12 bases agree with TRBD2. Germline assignment: CDR1 SGHAT and CDR2 FQNNGV. V gave up 8 bases and J gave up 0 bases; unmatched junction bases: 8. The CDR3 has 16 amino acids. CDR3 in DNA: TGTGCCAGCCGACTAGCGGGGGCCCTAAGCTCCTACGAGCAGTACTTC. Encoded protein: CASRLAGALSSYEQYF.

V usage is TRBV7-2 and J usage is TRBJ2-7, with D possibly matching TRBD1 (6 bases). Germline V gene lookup returns CDR1 SGHTA and CDR2 FQGNSA. This CDR3 contains 15 residues. V was pared by 2 bases and J by 2 bases, with 13 bases between. Here the CDR3 reads CASSLMHRVPYEQYF. CDR3 sequence (DNA): TGTGCCAGCAGCTTAATGCACAGGGTCCCCTACGAGCAGTACTTC.

The V call is TRBV4-2, the J call TRBJ1-2; 7 bases align to TRBD1. Germline V lookup: CDR1 LGHNA, CDR2 YNFKEQ. The CDR3 has 17 amino acids. J lost 6 bases, V lost 1 base, and 14 bases had no gene match. CDR3 in amino acids: CASSQAIARDRDHGYTF. CDR3 sequence (DNA): TGTGCCAGCAGCCAAGCCATAGCCCGGGACAGAGACCATGGCTACACCTTC.

The chain has TRBV30 and TRBJ2-1; maybe TRBD2 (5 bases). Per the germline V gene, CDR1 is GTSNPN and CDR2 is SVGIG (reference sequence). CDR3 length: 14 amino acids. Trimming took 0 bases from V and 10 from J, leaving 16 bases between them. CDR3 amino acids: CAWSVGLAQREQFF. The CDR3 DNA is TGTGCCTGGAGTGTCGGGCTAGCTCAACGCGAGCAGTTCTTC.

V gene TRBV10-1 combines with J gene TRBJ2-5; 8 bases are a match to TRBD1. After removal of 4 bases from V and 5 bases from J, the junction contained 6 bases not matched to a gene. The CDR3 covers 14 residues. Germline V gene sequence: CDR1 WNHNN, CDR2 SYGVQD (reference sequence). CDR3 protein: CASSAQGARETQYF. The CDR3 nucleotides read TGCGCCAGCAGTGCCCAGGGGGCTCGGGAGACCCAGTACTTC.